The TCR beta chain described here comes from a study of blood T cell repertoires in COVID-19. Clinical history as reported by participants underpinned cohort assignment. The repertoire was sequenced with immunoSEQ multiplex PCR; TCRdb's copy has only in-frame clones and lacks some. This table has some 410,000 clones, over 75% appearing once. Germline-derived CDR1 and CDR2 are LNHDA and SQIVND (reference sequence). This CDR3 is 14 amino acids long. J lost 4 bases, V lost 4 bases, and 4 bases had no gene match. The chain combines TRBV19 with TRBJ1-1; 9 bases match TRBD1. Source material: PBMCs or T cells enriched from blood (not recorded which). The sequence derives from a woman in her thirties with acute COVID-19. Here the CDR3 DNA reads TGTGCCAGTAGTACCACAGGGGGCCGCACTGAAGCTTTCTTT. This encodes CASSTTGGRTEAFF.